What follows are 2 T cell receptor beta chains derived from one specimen sequenced in a study of shared clonotypes between healthy human individuals. Produced via immunoSEQ multiplex PCR; TCRdb's table is partial and in-frame only. The sample contains approximately 710,000 clones, 90% of which appear only once. The sample taken for sequencing was memory CD8+ T cells from PBMCs. Stated subset: CD45RO+ cells pooled with CCR7-negative TemRA cells. These receptors came from a man aged 18-30 years in good health. Some clones in this sample may be carry-over from other donors' samples.

The V gene is TRBV27, the J gene TRBJ2-7, with D uncertain. Germline CDR1 and CDR2: MNHEY and SMNVEV (reference sequence). This CDR3 has 13 amino acids. Deletions cut 4 bases from V and 3 bases from J, with 10 bases between. CDR3 amino acids: CASSYGTIYEQYF. In DNA, the CDR3 is TGTGCCAGCAGTTACGGAACCATCTACGAGCAGTACTTC.

J is TRBJ2-1 and V is TRBV7-2; TRBD2 might be the D (6 bases). From germline, CDR1 is SGHTA and CDR2 FQGNSA. With 5 bases removed from V and 2 bases from J, the gap between germline ends came to 19 bases. There are 17 residues in the CDR3. For the CDR3, the DNA is TGTGCCAGCAGCCCCGTCCGGGGTCGGGGGACCTACAATGAGCAGTTCTTC. Translating it yields CASSPVRGRGTYNEQFF.